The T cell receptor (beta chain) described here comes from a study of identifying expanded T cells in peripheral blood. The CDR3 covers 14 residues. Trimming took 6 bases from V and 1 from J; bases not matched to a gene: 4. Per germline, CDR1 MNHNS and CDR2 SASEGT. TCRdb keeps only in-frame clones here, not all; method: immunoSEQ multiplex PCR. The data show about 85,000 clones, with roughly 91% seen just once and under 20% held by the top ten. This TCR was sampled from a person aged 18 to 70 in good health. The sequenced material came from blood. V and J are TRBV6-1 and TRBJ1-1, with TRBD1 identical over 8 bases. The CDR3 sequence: CASRWDRTNTEAFF. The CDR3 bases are TGTGCCAGCAGGTGGGACAGGACGAACACTGAAGCTTTCTTT.